This T cell receptor beta chain was observed in a study of T cells in Graves' hyperthyroidism and ophthalmopathy. Overall study results and limits: Expanded thyroid clonotypes (above 0.001) were mostly also found in blood. The model forecast ophthalmopathy, anticipating it by a median around 6.5 months before onset.

This clonotype was detected ten times or more. Its antigen is not known. It was uncontrolled infection, other autoimmune disease, pregnancy or lactation that excluded patients. This sample holds PBMCs from 8 to 10 ml fresh peripheral blood. RNA transcripts served as the template for amplifying TCR beta CDR3 regions. With the HTBI primer set, the TCR CDR3 went through a first round of RT-PCR. TCRdb re-derived calls from the multiplex PCR reads in MiXCR, one entry per CDR3 protein. The sample lists about 640,000 distinct CDR3 sequences; less than 25% were seen once. The source is a young man with Graves' ophthalmopathy. The sample taken for sequencing was blood.

For the CDR3, the DNA is TGCAGTGCTAGAGGTAACGGCCAAGAGACCCAGTACTTC. Amino acid sequence: CSARGNGQETQYF. V usage is TRBV20-1 and J usage is TRBJ2-5; D gene ambiguous. The CDR3 has 13 amino acids. Germline CDR1 DFQATT, CDR2 SNEGSKA (reference sequence). V was pared by 1 base and J by 1 base, with 7 bases between.